The 5 T cell receptor beta chains presented below share a single source sample, sequenced in a study of CD4 and CD8 cells across lung adenocarcinoma regions. TCRdb itself ran the PCR reads through MiXCR, one entry per CDR3 protein. The sample yields more than 2,000 distinct CDR3 sequences, under 60% seen once. Sequencing input: CD4+ T cells from the center of a lung tumor. Receptors originate from a female donor with lung adenocarcinoma. The CD4 and CD8 labels of this study may be unreliable.

This chain joins TRBV9 and TRBJ2-1; possible D gene TRBD2, 5 bases. The CDR3 is made up of 16 amino acids. Germline CDR1 SGDLS, CDR2 YYNGEE. Trimming cost V 0 bases and J 7 bases, with 17 bases left between them. This chain's CDR3 is CASSVGDAVAGNEQFF. CDR3 coding DNA: TGTGCCAGCAGCGTAGGAGATGCGGTGGCGGGTAATGAGCAGTTCTTC.

Judged by abundance, this clonotype is large. This chain links TRBV6-5 with TRBJ2-1; 8 nucleotides match TRBD2. J was trimmed by 5 bases and V by 3 bases; bases with no gene match: 12. CDR3 length: 17 residues. Germline V gives CDR1 MNHEY, CDR2 SVGAGI. This CDR3 reads CASSYESLAGRNNEQFF. In DNA, the CDR3 is TGTGCCAGCAGTTATGAGAGTCTAGCGGGTCGGAACAATGAGCAGTTCTTC.

There are a few counts of this clonotype. The DNA for the CDR3 is TGTGCCAGCACCCAGGGGAGCGGGGGCTACAATGAGCAGTTCTTC. Translated, it gives CASTQGSGGYNEQFF. This chain uses TRBV6-1 with TRBJ2-1; 8 bases are shared with TRBD2. There are 15 residues in the CDR3. Unmatched junction bases numbered 8, after V lost 7 bases and J lost 3 bases. Germline-derived CDR1 and CDR2 are MNHNS and SASEGT.

This rearrangement joins TRBV6-1 to TRBJ2-2; 14 bases match TRBD2. Germline loops: CDR1 MNHNS, CDR2 SASEGT. V was pared by 3 bases and J by 6 bases, with 3 bases of the junction left unmatched. This CDR3 comprises 16 residues. In nucleotides, the CDR3 is TGTGCCAGCAGTGAGGGGACTAGCGGGAGCTCCGGGGAGCTGTTTTTT. This sequence encodes CASSEGTSGSSGELFF.

This clonotype was detected a few times. This chain uses TRBV6-1 with TRBJ2-1, with 12 bases lining up with TRBD2. Germline values: CDR1 MNHNS, CDR2 SASEGT. The junction had 6 bases not matched to a gene; V was cut back by 4 bases and J by 14 bases. The CDR3 loop spans 13 amino acids. Here the CDR3 DNA reads TGTGCCAGCAGTGGACTAGCGGGGGCGAGGAAGTTCTTC. This encodes CASSGLAGARKFF.